This T cell receptor (beta chain) was retrieved from a study of OX40 agonist ivuxolimab in advanced cancers. Whole-study context: The study enrolled dose-escalation patients with hepatocellular carcinoma, melanoma, renal cell or head and neck cancer. Findings and limits, study-wide: Compared with others, partial responders at 0.1-3.0 mg/kg displayed clonal expansion among the lowest.

Concerning this clone itself: The antigen is undetermined.

Measured with immunoSEQ multiplex PCR; TCRdb has only the in-frame clones, and not every one. The data contain about 58,000 clones, about 82% of them singletons. V lost 6 bases and J lost 0; bases outside the gene matches: 5. The CDR3 extends over 15 amino acids. Germline V CDR1 and CDR2: LNHDA, SQIVND (reference sequence). Blood sampling took place at baseline, cycle 4 day 1, and cycle 7 day 1. The chain has TRBV19 and TRBJ2-1; 7 bases match TRBD2. The receptor was derived from an adult with an advanced solid tumor such as melanoma, head and neck, liver or kidney cancer. Sequenced here: CD4+ or CD8+ T cells sorted from blood, sampled in a trial of the OX40 agonist ivuxolimab. CDR3 in DNA: TGTGCCAGTAGCAGGGAGGGGCCCTCCTACAATGAGCAGTTCTTC. This codes for CASSREGPSYNEQFF.